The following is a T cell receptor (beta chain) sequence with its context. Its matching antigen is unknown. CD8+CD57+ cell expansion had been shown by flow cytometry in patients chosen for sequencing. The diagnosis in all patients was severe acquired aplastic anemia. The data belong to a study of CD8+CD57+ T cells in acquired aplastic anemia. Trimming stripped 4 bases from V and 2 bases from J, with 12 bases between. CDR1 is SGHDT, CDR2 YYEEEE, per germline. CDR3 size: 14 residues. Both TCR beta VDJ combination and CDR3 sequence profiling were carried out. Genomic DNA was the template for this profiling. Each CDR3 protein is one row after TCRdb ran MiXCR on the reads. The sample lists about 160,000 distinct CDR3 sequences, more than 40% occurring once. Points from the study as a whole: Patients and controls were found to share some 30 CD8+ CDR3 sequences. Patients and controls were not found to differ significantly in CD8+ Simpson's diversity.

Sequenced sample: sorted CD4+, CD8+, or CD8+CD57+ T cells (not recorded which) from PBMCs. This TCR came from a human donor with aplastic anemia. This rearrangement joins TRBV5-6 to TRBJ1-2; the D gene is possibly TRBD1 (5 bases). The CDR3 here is CASSTWDGNYGYTF. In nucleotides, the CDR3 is TGTGCCAGCAGCACCTGGGACGGCAACTATGGCTACACCTTC.